The rows below give T cell receptor beta chains drawn from one sample of a study of T cell responses to AZD1222 COVID-19 vaccine. The protocol was immunoSEQ multiplex PCR, while the TCRdb copy is restricted to in-frame clones and leaves out a portion. The table has some 30,000 clones, under 90% seen once. Here the sequenced sample was peripheral blood, taken 28 days after the second AZD1222 dose. Receptors were obtained from an adult who received the AZD1222 COVID-19 vaccine. The CDR3 runs from the conserved cysteine through the conserved F or W. A D gene is named only where the DNA matches it firmly. Clone size is not always given. Where it is, it says once, few, many or a class for expanded clones.

TRBJ2-1	NA	NA	TRBV11-2	CASSLGFGQTYNEQFF	TGTGCCAGCAGCTTAGGTTTTGGGCAGACCTACAATGAGCAGTTCTTC
TRBJ1-5	NA	NA	TRBV10-3	CAISESGEDNQPQHF	TGTGCCATCAGTGAGTCGGGGGAGGACAATCAGCCCCAGCATTTT
TRBJ2-1	NA	TRBD1	TRBV19	CASSITGQGGNEQFF	TGTGCCAGTAGTATTACGGGACAGGGTGGCAATGAGCAGTTCTTC
TRBJ1-5	few	NA	TRBV4-1	CASSLQGRDNQPQHF	TGCGCCAGCAGCCTTCAGGGGAGGGACAATCAGCCCCAGCATTTT
TRBJ1-6	NA	TRBD1	TRBV7-9	CASSLGTGDLILHF	TGTGCCAGCAGCTTGGGGACAGGGGATCTAATCCTCCACTTT
TRBJ1-5	NA	NA	TRBV10-2	CASSEINRDNQPQHF	TGCGCCAGCAGTGAGATCAACAGGGATAATCAGCCCCAGCATTTT
TRBJ1-1	NA	TRBD1	TRBV7-9	CASSPGTGISEAFF	TGTGCCAGCAGCCCCGGGACAGGGATCTCTGAAGCTTTCTTT
TRBJ1-5	NA	NA	TRBV19	CASSPFNGNQPQHF	TGTGCCAGTAGCCCGTTCAATGGCAATCAGCCCCAGCATTTT
TRBJ2-2	NA	NA	TRBV18	CASSRNSGESTGELFF	TGTGCCAGCTCACGAAATTCAGGGGAGAGCACCGGGGAGCTGTTTTTT
TRBJ2-3	NA	TRBD1	TRBV6-4	CASSDDPQGAADTQYF	TGTGCCAGCAGTGACGATCCACAGGGGGCCGCAGATACGCAGTATTTT
TRBJ2-1	NA	NA	TRBV5-1	CASSLAGDYNEQFF	TGCGCCAGCAGCTTGGCGGGAGATTACAATGAGCAGTTCTTC
TRBJ1-2	NA	NA	TRBV2	CASRTNEGGYTF	TGTGCCAGCAGGACTAATGAGGGTGGCTACACCTTC
TRBJ2-5	NA	NA	TRBV18	CASSPGETQYF	TGTGCCAGCTCACCGGGAGAGACCCAGTACTTC
TRBJ1-1	once	NA	TRBV6-5	CASIRQAFITEAFF	TGTGCCAGCATCCGACAGGCCTTCATCACTGAAGCTTTCTTT
TRBJ2-5	NA	TRBD1	TRBV19	CATSTPGQQETQYF	TGTGCCACCTCCACACCGGGACAGCAAGAGACCCAGTACTTC
TRBJ1-1	NA	NA	TRBV6-6	CASNPGTRGPEAFF	TGTGCCAGCAATCCCGGGACACGGGGTCCTGAAGCTTTCTTT
TRBJ2-7	few	TRBD2	TRBV5-3	CARSLAPLKAAGDEQYF	TGTGCCAGAAGCTTGGCTCCACTTAAAGCAGCGGGGGACGAGCAGTACTTC
TRBJ1-4	NA	TRBD1	TRBV6-5	CASSYYPQGNEKLFF	TGTGCCAGCAGTTACTACCCACAGGGGAATGAAAAACTGTTTTTT
TRBJ2-3	NA	NA	TRBV7-2	CASSLGGSGTSSTDTQYF	TGTGCCAGCAGCTTAGGGGGATCAGGGACATCTAGCACAGATACGCAGTATTTT
TRBJ2-1	few	TRBD1	TRBV27	CASSLSPTGGYNEQFF	TGTGCCAGCAGTTTATCCCCGACAGGGGGCTACAATGAGCAGTTCTTC
TRBJ2-3	NA	TRBD1	TRBV5-1	CASSTGTGPDTQYF	TGCGCCAGCAGCACCGGGACAGGCCCAGATACGCAGTATTTT
TRBJ2-7	NA	NA	TRBV3-1/TRBV3-2	CASSGLFFVLDEQYF	TGTGCCAGCAGCGGTTTATTTTTCGTGTTAGACGAGCAGTACTTC
TRBJ1-5	NA	NA	TRBV19	CASIGGIAPQHF	TGTGCCAGTATCGGGGGAATCGCGCCCCAGCATTTT
TRBJ1-3	NA	TRBD1	TRBV27	CASSPGQGNTIYF	TGTGCCAGCAGCCCGGGACAGGGAAACACCATATATTTT
TRBJ2-7	NA	NA	TRBV28	CASSLSGLQNHEQYF	TGTGCCAGCAGTTTGTCGGGACTCCAGAACCACGAGCAGTACTTC
TRBJ2-2	NA	NA	TRBV7-2	CASSLSRGGYTGELFF	TGTGCCAGCAGCTTGTCCAGGGGGGGGTACACCGGGGAGCTGTTTTTT
TRBJ1-5	NA	NA	TRBV7-9	CASSRGDASNQPQHF	TGTGCCAGCAGCCGCGGGGACGCGAGCAATCAGCCCCAGCATTTT
TRBJ1-6	NA	NA	TRBV30	CAWRADNSPLHF	TGTGCCTGGAGAGCAGATAATTCACCCCTCCACTTT
TRBJ2-3	once	TRBD2	TRBV5-6	CASSSTWGTTPDTQYF	TGTGCCAGCAGCTCGACTTGGGGGACTACACCAGATACGCAGTATTTT
TRBJ1-2	once	NA	TRBV7-8	CASSFQTVRGYTF	TGTGCCAGCAGCTTCCAGACAGTTAGAGGCTACACCTTC
TRBJ1-3	NA	NA	TRBV12-3/TRBV12-4	CASGGNTIYF	TGTGCCAGTGGGGGAAACACCATATATTTT
TRBJ2-2	NA	NA	TRBV3-1/TRBV3-2	CASSRVEGPNTGELFF	TGTGCCAGCAGCCGGGTGGAGGGGCCGAACACCGGGGAGCTGTTTTTT
TRBJ2-5	NA	NA	TRBV24-1	CATSRHGEEETQYF	TGTGCCACCAGCAGACACGGGGAAGAAGAGACCCAGTACTTC
TRBJ2-3	NA	TRBD1	TRBV7-2	CASSLVDRVVGDTQYF	TGTGCCAGCAGCTTAGTGGACAGGGTGGTGGGAGATACGCAGTATTTT
TRBJ2-3	once	NA	TRBV5-4	CASSFGDGRTDTQYF	TGTGCCAGCAGCTTCGGGGACGGACGCACAGATACGCAGTATTTT
TRBJ1-6	once	NA	TRBV6-5	CASSYRPASGSPLHF	TGTGCCAGCAGTTACCGTCCGGCGTCGGGGTCACCCCTCCACTTT
TRBJ2-7	NA	TRBD1	TRBV5-1	CASSRGQGSSYEQYF	TGCGCCAGCAGCCGCGGACAGGGGAGCTCCTACGAGCAGTACTTC
TRBJ1-1	NA	NA	TRBV18	CASSPRGDRLNTEAFF	TGTGCCAGCTCACCACGGGGAGACAGACTGAACACTGAAGCTTTCTTT
TRBJ2-1	NA	NA	TRBV7-2	CASSLEMVSSLLQFF	TGTGCCAGCAGCTTAGAGATGGTGTCTTCCCTACTACAGTTCTTC
TRBJ2-7	NA	NA	TRBV2	CASSDVVGEPEQYF	TGTGCCAGCAGCGACGTTGTGGGGGAGCCCGAGCAGTACTTC
TRBJ2-3	NA	NA	TRBV7-2	CASSLDHRRTDTQYF	TGTGCCAGCAGCTTAGACCACCGACGCACAGATACGCAGTATTTT
TRBJ1-6	NA	TRBD1	TRBV15	CATSRDTQGNSPLHF	TGTGCCACCAGCAGAGATACACAGGGGAATTCACCCCTCCACTTT
TRBJ2-7	NA	TRBD2	TRBV19	CASSQLGAGSSYEQYF	TGTGCCAGTAGTCAGCTAGGAGCGGGGAGCTCCTACGAGCAGTACTTC
TRBJ1-1	NA	TRBD1	TRBV19	CASSPTGQGMNTEAFF	TGTGCCAGTAGTCCCACCGGACAGGGGATGAACACTGAAGCTTTCTTT
TRBJ1-1	NA	NA	TRBV7-2	CASSLGRVNTEAFF	TGTGCCAGCAGCTTAGGGCGGGTGAACACTGAAGCTTTCTTT
TRBJ1-5	NA	NA	TRBV28	CASKRQISNQPQHF	TGTGCCAGCAAAAGACAGATTAGCAATCAGCCCCAGCATTTT
TRBJ2-7	NA	NA	TRBV2	CASTSGPGRGYEQYF	TGTGCCAGCACCTCGGGCCCAGGGAGAGGCTACGAGCAGTACTTC
TRBJ2-7	NA	NA	TRBV6-5	CASRSGPHNEQYF	TGTGCCAGCAGATCCGGGCCTCACAACGAGCAGTACTTC
TRBJ1-1	NA	TRBD1	TRBV27	CASSRRQGDTEAFF	TGTGCCAGCAGTCGGAGACAGGGGGACACTGAAGCTTTCTTT
TRBJ1-2	NA	TRBD1	TRBV28	CASSRTGGNYGYTF	TGTGCCAGCAGTCGGACAGGGGGCAACTATGGCTACACCTTC
TRBJ2-7	NA	NA	TRBV7-9	CASSLGGGEQYF	TGTGCCAGCAGCTTAGGCGGCGGCGAGCAGTACTTC
TRBJ2-1	NA	TRBD2	TRBV24-1	CATRSSGRAGEQFF	TGTGCCACCAGAAGTAGCGGGAGGGCCGGGGAGCAGTTCTTC
TRBJ1-1	NA	NA	TRBV11-2	CASSSNSVYTEAFF	TGTGCCAGCAGCTCGAACAGTGTCTACACTGAAGCTTTCTTT
TRBJ2-1	NA	NA	TRBV28	CASRSGGGRGYNEQFF	TGTGCCAGCCGCTCTGGGGGCGGGAGAGGGTACAATGAGCAGTTCTTC
TRBJ1-5	few	NA	TRBV2	CASSEWADYQPQHF	TGTGCCAGCAGTGAATGGGCAGATTATCAGCCCCAGCATTTT
TRBJ2-1	few	NA	TRBV12-3/TRBV12-4	CASSLRRGEQFF	TGTGCCAGCAGTTTGCGTCGGGGCGAGCAGTTCTTC
TRBJ2-1	NA	TRBD2	TRBV5-1	CASSFAGGPRNEQFF	TGCGCCAGCAGCTTTGCGGGGGGGCCTCGCAATGAGCAGTTCTTC
TRBJ1-5	NA	NA	TRBV19	CASSIRGNQPQHF	TGTGCCAGTAGTATTAGGGGGAATCAGCCCCAGCATTTT
TRBJ1-1	NA	NA	TRBV7-9	CASSLGLGGEWTEAFF	TGTGCCAGCAGCTTAGGCCTGGGGGGTGAGTGGACTGAAGCTTTCTTT